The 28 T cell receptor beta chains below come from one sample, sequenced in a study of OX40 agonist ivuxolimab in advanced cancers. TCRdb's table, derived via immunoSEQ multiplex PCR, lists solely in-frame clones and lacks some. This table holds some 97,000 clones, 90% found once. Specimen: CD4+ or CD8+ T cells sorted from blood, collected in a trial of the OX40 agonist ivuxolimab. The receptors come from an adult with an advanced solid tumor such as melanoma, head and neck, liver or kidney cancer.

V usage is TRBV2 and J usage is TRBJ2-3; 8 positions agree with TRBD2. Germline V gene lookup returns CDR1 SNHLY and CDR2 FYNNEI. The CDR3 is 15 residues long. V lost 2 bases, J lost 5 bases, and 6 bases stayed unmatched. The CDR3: CASSERAGAVDTQYF. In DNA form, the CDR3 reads TGTGCCAGCAGTGAAAGAGCGGGAGCGGTAGATACGCAGTATTTT.

The CDR3 is CASSVAGRGGTSGRTDTQYF. CDR3 in DNA: TGTGCCAGCAGCGTAGCTGGTCGGGGAGGGACTAGCGGACGCACAGATACGCAGTATTTT. The chain uses TRBV9 and TRBJ2-3, with TRBD2 matching 11 bases. The V gene end was trimmed by 0 bases and the J gene end by 1 base; junction bases not matched to a gene: 13. The CDR3 is 20 residues long. Looked up from germline, CDR1 is SGDLS and CDR2 is YYNGEE.

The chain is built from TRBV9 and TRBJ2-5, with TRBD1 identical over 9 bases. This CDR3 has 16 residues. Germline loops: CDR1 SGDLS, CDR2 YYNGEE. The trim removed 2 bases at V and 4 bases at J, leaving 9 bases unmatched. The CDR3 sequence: CASSVTPRTGVETQYF. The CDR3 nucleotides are TGTGCCAGCAGCGTCACCCCCCGGACAGGGGTAGAGACCCAGTACTTC. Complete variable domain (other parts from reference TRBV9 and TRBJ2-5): DSGVTQTPKHLITATGQRVTLRCSPRSGDLSVYWYQQSLDQGLQFLIQYYNGEERAKGNILERFSAQQFPDLHSELNLSSLELGDSALYFCASSVTPRTGVETQYFGPGTRLLVL.

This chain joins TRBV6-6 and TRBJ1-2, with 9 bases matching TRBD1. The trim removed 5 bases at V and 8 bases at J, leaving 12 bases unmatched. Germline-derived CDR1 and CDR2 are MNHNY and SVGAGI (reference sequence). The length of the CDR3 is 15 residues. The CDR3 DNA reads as TGTGCCAGCAGTAAGACACAGGGGGCGCGGGGAGGCTACACCTTC. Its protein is CASSKTQGARGGYTF.

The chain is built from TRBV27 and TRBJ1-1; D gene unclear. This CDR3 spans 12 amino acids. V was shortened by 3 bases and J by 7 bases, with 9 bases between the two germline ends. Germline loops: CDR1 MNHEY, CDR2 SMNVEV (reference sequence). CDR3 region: CASSFLEGEAFF. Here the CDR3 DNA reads TGTGCCAGCAGTTTCCTCGAGGGTGAAGCTTTCTTT.

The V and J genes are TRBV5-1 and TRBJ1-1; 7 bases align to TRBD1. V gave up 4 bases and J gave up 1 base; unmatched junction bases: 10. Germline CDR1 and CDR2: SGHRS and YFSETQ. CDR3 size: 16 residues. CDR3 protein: CASSQTNRGWNTEAFF. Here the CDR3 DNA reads TGCGCCAGCAGCCAAACGAACAGGGGCTGGAACACTGAAGCTTTCTTT.

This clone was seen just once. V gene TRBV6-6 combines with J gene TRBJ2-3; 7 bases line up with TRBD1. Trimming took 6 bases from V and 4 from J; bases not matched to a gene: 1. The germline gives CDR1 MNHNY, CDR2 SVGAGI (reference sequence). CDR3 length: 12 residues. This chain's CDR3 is CASSGQADTQYF. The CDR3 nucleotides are TGTGCCAGCAGCGGACAGGCAGATACGCAGTATTTT.

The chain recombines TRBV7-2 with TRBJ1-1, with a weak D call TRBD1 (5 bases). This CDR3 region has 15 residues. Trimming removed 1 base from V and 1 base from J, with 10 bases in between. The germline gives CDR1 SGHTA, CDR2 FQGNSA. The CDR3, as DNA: TGTGCCAGCAGCTTAGTTGGGGCAGCGAACACTGAAGCTTTCTTT. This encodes CASSLVGAANTEAFF.

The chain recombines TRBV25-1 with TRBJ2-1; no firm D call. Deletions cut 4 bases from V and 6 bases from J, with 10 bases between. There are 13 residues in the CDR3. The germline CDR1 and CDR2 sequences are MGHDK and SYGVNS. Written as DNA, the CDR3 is TGTGCCAGCAGTGCCGGAACTCGCAATGAGCAGTTCTTC. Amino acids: CASSAGTRNEQFF.

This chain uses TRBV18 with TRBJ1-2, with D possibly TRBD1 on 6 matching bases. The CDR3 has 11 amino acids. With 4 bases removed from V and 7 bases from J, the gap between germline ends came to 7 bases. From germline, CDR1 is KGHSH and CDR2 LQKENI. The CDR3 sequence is CASSRDIGYTF. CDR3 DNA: TGTGCCAGCTCACGGGACATTGGCTACACCTTC. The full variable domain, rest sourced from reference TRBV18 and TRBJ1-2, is NAGVMQNPRHLVRRRGQEARLRCSPMKGHSHVYWYRQLPEEGLKFMVYLQKENIIDESGMPKERFSAEFPKEGPSILRIQQVVRGDSAAYFCASSRDIGYTFGSGTRLTVV.

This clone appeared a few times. The CDR3 DNA follows: TGTGCCAGCAGCTCAACGCCTTCCGGGACAGGCCAAGAGACCCAGTACTTC. It specifies CASSSTPSGTGQETQYF. The gene calls are TRBV11-1 and TRBJ2-5; 8 bases align to TRBD1. Germline-derived CDR1 and CDR2 are SGHAT and FQDESV (reference sequence). The CDR3 consists of 17 residues. The J segment lost 1 base and the V segment lost 4 bases, leaving 11 bases of the junction unmatched.

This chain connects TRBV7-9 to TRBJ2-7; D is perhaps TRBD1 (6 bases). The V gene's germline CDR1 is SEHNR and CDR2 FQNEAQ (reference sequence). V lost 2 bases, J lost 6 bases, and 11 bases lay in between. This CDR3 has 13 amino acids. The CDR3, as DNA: TGTGCCAGCAGCTTATACAGGGCGGTCGAGCAGTACTTC. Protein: CASSLYRAVEQYF.

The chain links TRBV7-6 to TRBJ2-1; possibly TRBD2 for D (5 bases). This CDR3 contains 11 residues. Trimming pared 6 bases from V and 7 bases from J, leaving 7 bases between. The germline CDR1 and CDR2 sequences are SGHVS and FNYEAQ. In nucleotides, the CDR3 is TGTGCCAGCAGGAGGGAAAATGAGCAGTTCTTC. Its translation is CASRRENEQFF.

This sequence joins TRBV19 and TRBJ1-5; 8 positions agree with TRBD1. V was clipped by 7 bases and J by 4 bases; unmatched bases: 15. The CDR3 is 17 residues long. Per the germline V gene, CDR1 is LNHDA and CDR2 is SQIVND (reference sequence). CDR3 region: CASTRTSRGLLNQPQHF. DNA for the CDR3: TGTGCCAGTACCCGAACCAGCAGGGGGCTATTAAATCAGCCCCAGCATTTT.

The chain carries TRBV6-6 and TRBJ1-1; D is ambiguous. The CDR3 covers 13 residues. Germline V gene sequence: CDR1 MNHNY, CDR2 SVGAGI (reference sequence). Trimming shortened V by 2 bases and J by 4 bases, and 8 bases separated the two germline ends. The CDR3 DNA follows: TGTGCCAGCAGTTACCCCGAGGCCACTGAAGCTTTCTTT. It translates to CASSYPEATEAFF.

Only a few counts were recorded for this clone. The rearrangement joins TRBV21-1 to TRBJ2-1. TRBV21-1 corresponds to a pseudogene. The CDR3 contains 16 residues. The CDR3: CASSRDRGNRDNEQFF. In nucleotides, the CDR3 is TGTGCCAGCAGCCGAGACAGAGGGAATCGGGACAATGAGCAGTTCTTC.

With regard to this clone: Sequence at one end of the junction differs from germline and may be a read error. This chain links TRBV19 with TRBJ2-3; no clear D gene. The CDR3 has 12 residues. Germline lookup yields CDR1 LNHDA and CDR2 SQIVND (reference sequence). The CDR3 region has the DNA TGTGCGAGTAGAAGGAACACAGATACGCAGTATTTT. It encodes CASRRNTDTQYF.

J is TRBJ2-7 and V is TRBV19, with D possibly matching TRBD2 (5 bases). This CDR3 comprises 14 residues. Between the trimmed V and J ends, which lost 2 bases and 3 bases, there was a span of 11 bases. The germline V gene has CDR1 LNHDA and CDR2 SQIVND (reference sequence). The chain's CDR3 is CASSITVGGYEQYF. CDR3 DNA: TGTGCCAGTAGTATAACGGTAGGAGGCTACGAGCAGTACTTC.

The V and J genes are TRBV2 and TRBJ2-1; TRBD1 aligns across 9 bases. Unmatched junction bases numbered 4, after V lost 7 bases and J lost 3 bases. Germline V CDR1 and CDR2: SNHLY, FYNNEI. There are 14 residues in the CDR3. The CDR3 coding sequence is TGTGCCAGCAAAGACAGGGGGTTCTACAATGAGCAGTTCTTC. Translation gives CASKDRGFYNEQFF. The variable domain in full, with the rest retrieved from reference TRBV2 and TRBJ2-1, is EPEVTQTPSHQVTQMGQEVILRCVPISNHLYFYWYRQILGQKVEFLVSFYNNEISEKSEIFDDQFSVERPDGSNFTLKIRSTKLEDSAMYFCASKDRGFYNEQFFGPGTRLTVL.

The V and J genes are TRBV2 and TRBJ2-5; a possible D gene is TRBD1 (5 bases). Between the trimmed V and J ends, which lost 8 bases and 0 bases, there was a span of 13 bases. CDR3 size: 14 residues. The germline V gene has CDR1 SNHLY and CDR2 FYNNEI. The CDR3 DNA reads TGTGCCAGCGGACAAACCAAAAACCAAGAGACCCAGTACTTC. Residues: CASGQTKNQETQYF.

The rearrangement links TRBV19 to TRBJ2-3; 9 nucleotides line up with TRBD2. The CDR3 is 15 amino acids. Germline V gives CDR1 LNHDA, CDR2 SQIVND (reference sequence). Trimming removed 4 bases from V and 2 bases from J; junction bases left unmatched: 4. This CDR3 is CASSKAGGHTDTQYF. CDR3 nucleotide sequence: TGTGCCAGTAGTAAGGCGGGAGGGCACACAGATACGCAGTATTTT.

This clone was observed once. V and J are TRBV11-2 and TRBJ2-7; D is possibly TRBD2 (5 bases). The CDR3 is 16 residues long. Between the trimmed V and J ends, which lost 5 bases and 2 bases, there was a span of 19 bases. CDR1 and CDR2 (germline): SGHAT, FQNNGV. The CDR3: CASSPRNSGSAYEQYF. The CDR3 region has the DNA TGTGCCAGCAGCCCCCGGAATTCGGGGAGCGCCTACGAGCAGTACTTC.

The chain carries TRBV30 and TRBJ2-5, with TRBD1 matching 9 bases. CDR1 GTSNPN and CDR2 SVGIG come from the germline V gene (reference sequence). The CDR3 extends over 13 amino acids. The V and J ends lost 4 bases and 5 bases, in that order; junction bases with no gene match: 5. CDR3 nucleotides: TGTGCCTGGAATTACAGGGGGCCGGAGACCCAGTACTTC. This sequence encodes CAWNYRGPETQYF.

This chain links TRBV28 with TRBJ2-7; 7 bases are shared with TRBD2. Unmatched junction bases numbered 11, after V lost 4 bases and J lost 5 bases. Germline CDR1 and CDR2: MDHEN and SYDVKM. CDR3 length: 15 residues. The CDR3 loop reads CASSSWGGSVDEQYF. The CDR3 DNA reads TGTGCCAGCAGTTCCTGGGGGGGGTCCGTAGACGAGCAGTACTTC.

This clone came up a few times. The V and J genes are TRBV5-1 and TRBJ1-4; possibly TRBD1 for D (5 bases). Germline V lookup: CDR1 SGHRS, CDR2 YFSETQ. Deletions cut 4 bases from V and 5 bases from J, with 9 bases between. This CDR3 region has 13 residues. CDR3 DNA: TGCGCCAGCAGCCGGGGACCCAATGAAAAACTGTTTTTT. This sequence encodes CASSRGPNEKLFF.

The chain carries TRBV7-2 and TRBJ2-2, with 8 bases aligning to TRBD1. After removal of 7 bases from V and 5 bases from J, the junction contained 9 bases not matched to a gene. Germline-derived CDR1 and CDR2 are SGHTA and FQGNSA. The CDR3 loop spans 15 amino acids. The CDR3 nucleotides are TGTGCCAGCACCCCGAGGACAGGGCGGACCGGGGAGCTGTTTTTT. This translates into CASTPRTGRTGELFF.

Here the CDR3 reads CATSRETTGELTKKLFF. CDR3 nucleotides: TGTGCCACCAGCAGAGAAACGACAGGCGAATTAACGAAAAAACTGTTTTTT. This chain connects TRBV15 to TRBJ1-4; possible D gene TRBD1, 6 bases. The length of the CDR3 is 17 residues. Germline V gives CDR1 LNHNV, CDR2 YYDKDF (reference sequence). V was shortened by 0 bases and J by 9 bases, with 20 bases between the two germline ends. The full variable domain, in which reference TRBV15 and TRBJ1-4 provide the parts outside the CDR3, is DAMVIQNPRYQVTQFGKPVTLSCSQTLNHNVMYWYQQKSSQAPKLLFHYYDKDFNNEADTPDNFQSRRPNTSFCFLDIRSPGLGDTAMYLCATSRETTGELTKKLFFGSGTQLSVL.

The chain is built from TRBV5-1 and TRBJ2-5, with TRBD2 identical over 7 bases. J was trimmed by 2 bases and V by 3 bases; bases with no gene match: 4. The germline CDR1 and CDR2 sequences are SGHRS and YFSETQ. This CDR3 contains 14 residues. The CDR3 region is CASSWGGDQETQYF. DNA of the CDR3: TGCGCCAGCAGCTGGGGAGGGGATCAAGAGACCCAGTACTTC.